This T cell receptor (beta chain) was sequenced during a study of blood T cell repertoires in COVID-19. Study-wide context: There were acute and convalescent COVID-19 samples, and they came from the United States, Italy and Spain.

As processed by the authors: It was from reference gene primer amplification that nucleated cell counts were estimated. The protocol was immunoSEQ multiplex PCR, while the TCRdb copy is restricted to in-frame clones and leaves out a portion. The V and J calls and clone size are taken from that table; D and trimming were inferred from the DNA. The sample holds tens of thousands of clones, around 89% seen once. V was clipped by 4 bases and J by 3 bases, with 7 bases between them. The CDR3 is 12 residues long. The germline V gene has CDR1 SGHAT and CDR2 FQNNGV. Specimen: peripheral blood. The chain couples TRBV11-2 to TRBJ2-7; D call uncertain. The sequence derives from a man aged 60 to 75 with acute or convalescent COVID-19. CDR3 amino acids: CASSSSLYEQYF. DNA of the CDR3: TGTGCCAGCAGCTCGAGCCTCTACGAGCAGTACTTC.